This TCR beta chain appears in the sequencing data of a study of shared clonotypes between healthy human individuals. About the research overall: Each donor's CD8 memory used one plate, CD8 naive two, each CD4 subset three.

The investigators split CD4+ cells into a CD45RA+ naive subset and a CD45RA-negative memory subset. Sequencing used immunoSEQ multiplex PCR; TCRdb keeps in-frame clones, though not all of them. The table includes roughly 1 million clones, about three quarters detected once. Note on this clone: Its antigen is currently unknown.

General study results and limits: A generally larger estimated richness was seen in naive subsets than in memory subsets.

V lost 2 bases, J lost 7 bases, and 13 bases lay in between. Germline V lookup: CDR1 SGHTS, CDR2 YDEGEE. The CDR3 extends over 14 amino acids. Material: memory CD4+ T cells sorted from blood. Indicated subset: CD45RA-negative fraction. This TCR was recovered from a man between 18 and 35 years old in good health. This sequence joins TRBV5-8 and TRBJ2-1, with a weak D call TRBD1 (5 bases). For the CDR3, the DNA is TGTGCCAGCAGCTTAGACACAGGATTTAATGAGCAGTTCTTC. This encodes CASSLDTGFNEQFF. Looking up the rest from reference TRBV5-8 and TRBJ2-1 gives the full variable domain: EAGVTQSPTHLIKTRGQQATLRCSPISGHTSVYWYQQALGLGLQFLLWYDEGEERNRGNFPPRFSGRQFPNYSSELNVNALELEDSALYLCASSLDTGFNEQFFGPGTRLTVL.